This TCR beta chain was found in a study of shared clonotypes between healthy human individuals. The study's findings and limits: Few donors limited the genetic and exposure-history diversity represented.

The assay was immunoSEQ multiplex PCR, and TCRdb's table has in-frame clones only and misses some. The table lists around 1,000,000 clones, roughly 80% of them singletons. The CDR3 totals 15 residues. V lost 7 bases to trimming and J lost 4 bases; unmatched junction nucleotides: 4. CDR1 and CDR2 (germline): SGHRS, YFSETQ. Regarding this clone: Antigen specificity is unknown.

This chain uses TRBV5-1 with TRBJ2-1, with 14 bases fitting TRBD2. The sequence was obtained from a man between 18 and 35 years old in good health. Some clones in this sample may be carry-over from other donors' samples. The source material was memory CD4+ T cells from PBMCs. Documented subset: CD45RA-negative fraction. The CDR3 coding sequence is TGCGCCAGCGGGACTAGCGGGAGTGTATACAATGAGCAGTTCTTC. Residues: CASGTSGSVYNEQFF.